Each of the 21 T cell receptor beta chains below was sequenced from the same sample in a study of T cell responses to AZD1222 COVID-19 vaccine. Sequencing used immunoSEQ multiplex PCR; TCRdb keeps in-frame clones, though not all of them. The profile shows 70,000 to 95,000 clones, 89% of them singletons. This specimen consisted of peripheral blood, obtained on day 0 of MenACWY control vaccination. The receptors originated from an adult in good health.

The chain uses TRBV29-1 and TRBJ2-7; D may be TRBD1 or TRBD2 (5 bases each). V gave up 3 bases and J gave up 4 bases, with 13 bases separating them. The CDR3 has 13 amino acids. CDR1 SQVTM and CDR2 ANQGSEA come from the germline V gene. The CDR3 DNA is TGCAGCGTTGATTGGGACGGCAATTACGAGCAGTACTTC. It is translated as CSVDWDGNYEQYF.

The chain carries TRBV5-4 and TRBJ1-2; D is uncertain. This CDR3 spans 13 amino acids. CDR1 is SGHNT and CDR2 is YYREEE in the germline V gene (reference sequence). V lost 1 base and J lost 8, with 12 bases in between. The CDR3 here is CASSLPGDGGYTF. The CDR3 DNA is TGTGCCAGCAGCTTGCCCGGAGATGGAGGCTACACCTTC.

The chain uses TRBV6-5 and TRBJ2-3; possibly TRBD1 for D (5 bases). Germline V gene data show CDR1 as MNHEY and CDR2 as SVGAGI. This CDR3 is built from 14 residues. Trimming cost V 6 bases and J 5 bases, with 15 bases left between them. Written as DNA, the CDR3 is TGTGCCAGCAGCCGAAGCAGGGTCCAAGATACGCAGTATTTT. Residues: CASSRSRVQDTQYF.

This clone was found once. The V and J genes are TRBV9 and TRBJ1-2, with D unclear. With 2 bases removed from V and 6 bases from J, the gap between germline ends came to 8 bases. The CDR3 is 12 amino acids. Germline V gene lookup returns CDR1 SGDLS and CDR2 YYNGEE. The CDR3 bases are TGTGCCAGCAGCGTGCGGGGAGATGGCTACACCTTC. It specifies CASSVRGDGYTF.

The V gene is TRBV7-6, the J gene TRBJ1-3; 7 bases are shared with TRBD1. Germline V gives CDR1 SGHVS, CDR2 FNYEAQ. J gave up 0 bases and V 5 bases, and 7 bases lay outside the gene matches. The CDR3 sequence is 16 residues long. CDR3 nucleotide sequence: TGTGCCAGCAGCCCGAGGGACAGATTCTCTGGAAACACCATATATTTT. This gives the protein CASSPRDRFSGNTIYF.

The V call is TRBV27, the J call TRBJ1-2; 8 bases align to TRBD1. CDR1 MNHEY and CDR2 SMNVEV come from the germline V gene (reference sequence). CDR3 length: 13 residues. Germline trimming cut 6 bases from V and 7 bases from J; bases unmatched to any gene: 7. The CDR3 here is CASRQTGVSGYTF. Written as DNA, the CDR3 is TGTGCCAGCAGGCAGACAGGGGTTAGTGGCTACACCTTC.

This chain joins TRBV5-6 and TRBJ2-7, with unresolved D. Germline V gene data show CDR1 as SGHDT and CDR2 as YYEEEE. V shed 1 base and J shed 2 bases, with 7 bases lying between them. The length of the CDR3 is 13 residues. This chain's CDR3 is CASSLRATYEQYF. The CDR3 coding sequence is TGTGCCAGCAGCTTGAGGGCTACCTACGAGCAGTACTTC.

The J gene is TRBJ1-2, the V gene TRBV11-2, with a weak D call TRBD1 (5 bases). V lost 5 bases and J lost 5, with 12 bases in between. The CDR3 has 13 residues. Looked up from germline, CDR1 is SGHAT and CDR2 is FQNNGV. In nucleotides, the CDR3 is TGTGCCAGCAGCATTGGGGAGGGGTATGGCTACACCTTC. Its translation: CASSIGEGYGYTF.

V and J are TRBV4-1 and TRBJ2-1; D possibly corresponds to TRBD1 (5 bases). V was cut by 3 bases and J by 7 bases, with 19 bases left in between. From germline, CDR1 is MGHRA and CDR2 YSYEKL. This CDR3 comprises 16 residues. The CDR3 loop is CASSHSPVRAGNEQFF. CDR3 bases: TGCGCCAGCAGCCATTCCCCTGTCAGGGCCGGGAATGAGCAGTTCTTC.

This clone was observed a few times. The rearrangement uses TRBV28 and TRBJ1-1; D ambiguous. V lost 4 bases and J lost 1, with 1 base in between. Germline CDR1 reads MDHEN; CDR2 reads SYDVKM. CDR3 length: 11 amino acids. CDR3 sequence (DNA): TGTGCCAGCAGTTGGAACACTGAAGCTTTCTTT. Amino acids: CASSWNTEAFF.

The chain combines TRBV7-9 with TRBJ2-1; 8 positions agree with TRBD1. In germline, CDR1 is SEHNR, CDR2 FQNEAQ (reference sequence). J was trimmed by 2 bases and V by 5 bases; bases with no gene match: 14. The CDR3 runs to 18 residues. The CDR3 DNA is TGTGCCAGCAGCACCCAGGGGGCACCCACGGTGGCCTACAATGAGCAGTTCTTC. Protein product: CASSTQGAPTVAYNEQFF.

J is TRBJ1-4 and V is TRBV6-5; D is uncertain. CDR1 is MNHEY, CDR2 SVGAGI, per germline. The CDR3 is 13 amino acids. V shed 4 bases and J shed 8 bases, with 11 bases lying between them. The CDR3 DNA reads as TGTGCCAGCAGTTGGTCGGGCCGGGAAAAACTGTTTTTT. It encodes CASSWSGREKLFF.

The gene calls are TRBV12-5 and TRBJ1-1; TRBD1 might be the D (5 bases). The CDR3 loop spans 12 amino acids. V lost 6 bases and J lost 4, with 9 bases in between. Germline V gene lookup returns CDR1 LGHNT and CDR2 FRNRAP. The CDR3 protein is CASGRGSTEAFF. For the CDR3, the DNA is TGTGCTAGTGGCCGGGGGAGCACTGAAGCTTTCTTT. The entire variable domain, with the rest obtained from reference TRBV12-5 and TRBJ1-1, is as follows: DARVTQTPRHKVTEMGQEVTMRCQPILGHNTVFWYRQTMMQGLELLAYFRNRAPLDDSGMPKDRFSAEMPDATLATLKIQPSEPRDSAVYFCASGRGSTEAFFGQGTRLTVV.

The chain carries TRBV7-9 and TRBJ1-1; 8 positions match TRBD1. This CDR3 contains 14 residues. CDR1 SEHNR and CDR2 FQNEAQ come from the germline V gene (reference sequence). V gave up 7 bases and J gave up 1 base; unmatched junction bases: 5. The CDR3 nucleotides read TGTGCCAGCAACTTTGGGACAGGGAACACTGAAGCTTTCTTT. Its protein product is CASNFGTGNTEAFF. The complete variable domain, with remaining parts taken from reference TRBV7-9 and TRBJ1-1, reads DTGVSQNPRHKITKRGQNVTFRCDPISEHNRLYWYRQTLGQGPEFLTYFQNEAQLEKSRLLSDRFSAERPKGSFSTLEIQRTEQGDSAMYLCASNFGTGNTEAFFGQGTRLTVV.

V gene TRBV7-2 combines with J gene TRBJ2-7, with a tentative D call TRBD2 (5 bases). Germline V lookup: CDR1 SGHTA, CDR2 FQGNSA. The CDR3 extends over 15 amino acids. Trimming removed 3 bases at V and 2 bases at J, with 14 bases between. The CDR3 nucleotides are TGTGCCAGCAGCTTCGATCGGGGTGAGACCTACGAGCAGTACTTC. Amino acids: CASSFDRGETYEQYF.

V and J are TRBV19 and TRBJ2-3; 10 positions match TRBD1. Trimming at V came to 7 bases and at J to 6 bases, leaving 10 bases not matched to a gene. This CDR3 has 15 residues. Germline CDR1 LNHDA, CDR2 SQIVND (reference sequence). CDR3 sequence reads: CASTPDRGWIDTQYF. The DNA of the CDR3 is TGTGCCAGTACCCCGGACAGGGGGTGGATCGATACGCAGTATTTT.

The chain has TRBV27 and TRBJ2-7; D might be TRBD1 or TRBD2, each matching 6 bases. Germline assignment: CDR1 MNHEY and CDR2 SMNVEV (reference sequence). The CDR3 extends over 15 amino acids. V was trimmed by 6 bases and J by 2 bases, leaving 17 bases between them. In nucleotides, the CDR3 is TGTGCCAGCAGACTTATAGCCGGGGGCCCCTACGAGCAGTACTTC. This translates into CASRLIAGGPYEQYF.

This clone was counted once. The CDR3 DNA follows: TGTGCCAGCAGCCCACGCGGCACTGAAGCTTTCTTT. This codes for CASSPRGTEAFF. This chain joins TRBV12-3 or TRBV12-4 and TRBJ1-1, with D uncertain. Deletions cut 6 bases from V and 4 bases from J, with 9 bases between. The CDR3 extends over 12 amino acids.

The CDR3 DNA sequence: TGTGCCAGCAGATTCCCCAATAGCGACGAGCAGTACTTC. It codes for CASRFPNSDEQYF. The chain has TRBV6-5 and TRBJ2-7; D possibly corresponds to TRBD2 (5 bases). V gave up 6 bases and J gave up 5 bases, with 14 bases separating them. CDR1 and CDR2 from the germline V gene are MNHEY and SVGAGI. The CDR3 length is 13 residues.

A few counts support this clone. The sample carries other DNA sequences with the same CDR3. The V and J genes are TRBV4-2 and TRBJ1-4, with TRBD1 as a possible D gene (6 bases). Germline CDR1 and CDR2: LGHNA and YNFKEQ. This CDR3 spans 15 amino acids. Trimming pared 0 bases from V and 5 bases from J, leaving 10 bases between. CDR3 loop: CASSQDRQGNEKLFF. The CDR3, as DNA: TGTGCCAGCAGCCAAGATCGGCAGGGGAATGAAAAACTGTTTTTT.

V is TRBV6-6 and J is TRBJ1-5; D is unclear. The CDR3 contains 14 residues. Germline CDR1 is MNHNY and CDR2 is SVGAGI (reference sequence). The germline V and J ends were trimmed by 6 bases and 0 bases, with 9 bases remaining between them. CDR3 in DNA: TGTGCCAGCAGCCCTATGAATAGCAATCAGCCCCAGCATTTT. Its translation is CASSPMNSNQPQHF.